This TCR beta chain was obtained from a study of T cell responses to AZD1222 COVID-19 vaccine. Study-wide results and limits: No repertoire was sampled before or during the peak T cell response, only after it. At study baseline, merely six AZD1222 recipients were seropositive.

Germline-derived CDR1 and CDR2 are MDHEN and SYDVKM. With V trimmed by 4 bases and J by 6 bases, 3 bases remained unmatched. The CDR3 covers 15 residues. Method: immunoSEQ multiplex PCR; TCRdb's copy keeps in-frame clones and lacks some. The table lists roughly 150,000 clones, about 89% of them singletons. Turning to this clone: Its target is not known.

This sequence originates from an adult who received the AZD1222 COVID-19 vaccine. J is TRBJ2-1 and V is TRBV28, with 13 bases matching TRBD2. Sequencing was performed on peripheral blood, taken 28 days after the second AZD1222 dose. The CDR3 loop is CASSYGLAGVNEQFF. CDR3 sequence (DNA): TGTGCCAGCAGTTACGGACTAGCGGGAGTCAATGAGCAGTTCTTC.